The 6 T cell receptor beta chains presented below share a single source sample, sequenced in a study of T cell responses to AZD1222 COVID-19 vaccine (dated by TCRdb to about 2021). Taken with the paper, the label for time point translates to: baseline before first vaccination. Libraries came from the immunoSEQ multiplex PCR assay. The clones in this table, taken by TCRdb from immuneACCESS, are in-frame only. Not every clone is retained; where verified, under half of the shortfall comes from an unresolved V gene, and the cause of the rest is unknown. In this sample the table shows about 68,000 clones, 86% of which occur a single time. The ten largest clones take up roughly 2.7% of the sample. Specimen: peripheral blood, collected on day 0 of AZD1222 vaccination. The source is an adult in good health.

The chain uses TRBV7-8 and TRBJ1-4; the D is unclear. Trimming shortened V by 1 base and J by 0 bases, and 6 bases separated the two germline ends. Per germline, CDR1 SGHVS and CDR2 FQNEAQ. The CDR3 is 15 residues long. This chain's CDR3 is CASSLDRATNEKLFF. The CDR3 region has the DNA TGTGCCAGCAGCTTAGACCGAGCAACTAATGAAAAACTGTTTTTT.

The J gene is TRBJ2-1, the V gene TRBV11-3; TRBD2 agrees at 16 bases. Germline-derived CDR1 and CDR2 are SGHNT and YENEEA. The CDR3 has 20 residues. V shed 0 bases, J shed 2 bases, and the junction held 7 bases outside the gene matches. The CDR3 loop reads CASSLEGGLAGGPTYNEQFF. The CDR3 DNA reads as TGTGCCAGCAGCTTAGAAGGGGGACTAGCGGGAGGGCCAACCTACAATGAGCAGTTCTTC.

This clone was detected only once. The chain is built from TRBV24-1 and TRBJ2-1, with 10 bases aligning to TRBD1. CDR3 size: 16 residues. Trimming took 4 bases from V and 4 from J; bases not matched to a gene: 6. Looked up from germline, CDR1 is KGHDR and CDR2 is SFDVKD. The CDR3 loop is CATSDLDRGLYNEQFF. In DNA, the CDR3 is TGTGCCACCAGTGACCTGGACAGGGGGTTATACAATGAGCAGTTCTTC.

This chain connects TRBV3-1 (or the pseudogene TRBV3-2) to TRBJ2-3; 9 nucleotides line up with TRBD2. Looked up from germline, CDR1 is LGHDT and CDR2 is YNNKEL (reference sequence). Germline trimming cut 4 bases from V and 4 bases from J; bases unmatched to any gene: 6. The CDR3 runs to 15 residues. CDR3 in amino acids: CASSPLAGVADTQYF. As DNA, the CDR3 is TGTGCCAGCAGCCCCTTAGCGGGAGTGGCAGATACGCAGTATTTT.

The genes are TRBV5-6 and TRBJ1-2, with D possibly matching TRBD1 (6 bases). There are 14 residues in the CDR3. Between the trimmed V and J ends, which lost 4 bases and 8 bases, there was a span of 18 bases. Germline CDR1 SGHDT, CDR2 YYEEEE. CDR3 amino acids: CASSARGGRWGYTF. CDR3 DNA sequence: TGTGCCAGCAGCGCAAGGGGGGGCAGATGGGGCTACACCTTC.

This chain joins TRBV9 and TRBJ1-1; 8 positions agree with TRBD1. The CDR3 runs 13 residues. The junction had 3 bases not matched to a gene; V was cut back by 3 bases and J by 5 bases. CDR1 is SGDLS, CDR2 YYNGEE, per germline. CDR3 sequence reads: CASSGTGRTEAFF. CDR3 nucleotides: TGTGCCAGCAGCGGGACAGGGCGGACTGAAGCTTTCTTT.